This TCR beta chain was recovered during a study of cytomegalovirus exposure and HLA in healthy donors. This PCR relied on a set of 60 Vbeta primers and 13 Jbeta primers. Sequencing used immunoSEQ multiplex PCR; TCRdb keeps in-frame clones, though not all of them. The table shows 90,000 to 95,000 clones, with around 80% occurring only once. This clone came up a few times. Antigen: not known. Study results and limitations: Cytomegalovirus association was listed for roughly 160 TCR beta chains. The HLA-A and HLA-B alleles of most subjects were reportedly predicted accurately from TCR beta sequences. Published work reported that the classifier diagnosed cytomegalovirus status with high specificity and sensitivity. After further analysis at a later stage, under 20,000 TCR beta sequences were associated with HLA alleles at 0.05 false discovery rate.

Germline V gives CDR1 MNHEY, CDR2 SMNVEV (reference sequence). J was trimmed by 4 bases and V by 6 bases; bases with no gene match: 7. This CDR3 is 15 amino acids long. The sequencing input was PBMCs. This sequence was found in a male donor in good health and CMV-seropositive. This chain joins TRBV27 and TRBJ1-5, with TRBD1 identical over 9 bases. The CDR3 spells CASSPTGGRNQPQHF. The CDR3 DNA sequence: TGTGCCAGCAGCCCGACAGGGGGTCGGAATCAGCCCCAGCATTTT.